Included here is one TCR beta chain sequence, with context. Its antigen is undetermined. Per the germline V gene, CDR1 is SGHRS and CDR2 is YFSETQ. V was cut by 4 bases and J by 1 base, with 11 bases left in between. CDR3 length: 14 residues. Healthy people donating bone marrow made up the donors. The PCR made use of 60 Vbeta and 13 Jbeta primers. Data came from immunoSEQ multiplex PCR; TCRdb stores just in-frame clones and leaves some out. The repertoire includes around 170,000 clones, about three quarters of them detected once, and around 5.4% sits in the top ten. This sample was taken from a study of cytomegalovirus exposure and HLA in healthy donors. Study observations and caveats: Relative to equally common others, HLA-associated TCR beta chains showed greater clonal expansion in a later analysis. Among TCR beta chains, those listed as cytomegalovirus-associated numbered some 170. TCR beta sequences reportedly predicted the HLA-A and HLA-B alleles of most subjects accurately.

This chain connects TRBV5-1 to TRBJ1-1; a possible D gene is TRBD1 (6 bases). Sequencing used PBMCs. This TCR came from a man between 35 and 55 years old in good health and CMV-seronegative. CDR3 in DNA: TGCGCCAGCAGCCCATCGACAGGGAACACTGAAGCTTTCTTT. Translating it yields CASSPSTGNTEAFF.